The rows below give T cell receptor beta chains drawn from one sample of a study of T cell changes during pregnancy in multiple sclerosis. Sequenced by immunoSEQ multiplex PCR; TCRdb stores in-frame clones only, minus some. The table has about 40,000 clones, roughly 90% seen once. The material was CD8+ T cells from peripheral blood mononuclear cells, obtained before pregnancy. The origin of the receptors is a female donor with multiple sclerosis, enrolled in a pregnancy study. Each CDR3 is given with its conserved first and last residue. Each record gives: J gene, clone size, D gene, V gene, CDR3 DNA, CDR3 protein. A D gene is named only where the DNA matches it firmly. Size is stated for part of the rows, as once, few or many counts, or as a class when the clone is expanded.

TRBJ1-6,.,.,TRBV28,TGTGCCAGCAGTTTATGGTGGCAGAATAATTCACCCCTCCACTTT,CASSLWWQNNSPLHF
TRBJ2-1,.,.,TRBV28,TGTGCCAGCAGTTTATTGGTAGCGCTAGAGCAGTTCTTC,CASSLLVALEQFF
TRBJ1-5,once,.,TRBV27,TGTGCCAGCAGTGTGACTTGGGTACAGCCCCAGCATTTT,CASSVTWVQPQHF
TRBJ2-1,.,.,TRBV2,TGTGCCACCTCCACCCCCCCCGACTCCTCCAATGAGCAGTTCTTC,CATSTPPDSSNEQFF
TRBJ2-3,.,TRBD2,TRBV7-9,TGTGCCAGCAGCTTAGGTGCGGGAGGGCCCTTAGATACGCAGTATTTT,CASSLGAGGPLDTQYF
TRBJ2-6,.,TRBD1,TRBV27,TGTGCCAGCAGTTCCACAGGGGACGGGGCCAACGTCCTGACTTTC,CASSSTGDGANVLTF
TRBJ2-1,.,TRBD2,TRBV2,TGTGCGGCTAGCGGGAGGACCGTCTCCTACAATGAGCAGTTCTTC,CAASGRTVSYNEQFF
TRBJ2-3,.,.,TRBV4-3,TGCGCCAGCAGCCAAGGTCCGGGAGCCCTACTTAGCACAGATACGCAGTATTTT,CASSQGPGALLSTDTQYF
TRBJ2-7,.,.,TRBV19,TGTGCCAGTAGTATCGATTCGAGCTCCTACGAGCAGTACTTC,CASSIDSSSYEQYF
TRBJ2-5,.,.,TRBV7-6,TGTGCCAGCAGCTTAGGCCCAGGGGTCGAAGAGACCCAGTACTTC,CASSLGPGVEETQYF
TRBJ1-2,once,.,TRBV20-1,TGCAGCTGCTTATGGGACACCTCCTACACCTTC,CSCLWDTSYTF
TRBJ2-2,.,.,TRBV13,TGTGCCAGCAGCCCATATAAGGGGGAGGGAGGCACCGGGGAGCTGTTTTTT,CASSPYKGEGGTGELFF
TRBJ2-1,.,.,TRBV27,TGTGCCAGCCGGGGTACTTCCTACAATGAGCAGTTCTTC,CASRGTSYNEQFF
TRBJ2-7,.,TRBD2,TRBV23-1,TGCGCCAGCAGTCAATCGGTTAGGGCAGCGGGAGAATACGAGCAGTACTTC,CASSQSVRAAGEYEQYF
TRBJ1-5,.,.,TRBV7-6,TGTGCCAGCAGCTTTGCACTAAATCAGCCCCAGCATTTT,CASSFALNQPQHF
TRBJ2-2,.,.,TRBV4-3,TGCGCCAGCAGCCAAGAACGTGGGTGGGCCACCGGGGAGCTGTTTTTT,CASSQERGWATGELFF
TRBJ2-5,.,TRBD1,TRBV7-7,TGTGCTAGCAGTCTACAGGGGGCAGGGGAGACCCAGTACTTC,CASSLQGAGETQYF
TRBJ2-3,.,TRBD1,TRBV5-8,TGTGCCAGCAGCTTGGGACAGGGTGGAGATACGCAGTATTTT,CASSLGQGGDTQYF
TRBJ2-3,.,.,TRBV14,TGTGCCAGCAGCCAAGATGTCGGGGGAGTAACAGATACGCAGTATTTT,CASSQDVGGVTDTQYF
TRBJ2-5,.,TRBD2,TRBV27,TGTGCCAGCAGTCCACCGGGACTAGCGGGAGGGCGCGGGACCCAGTACTTC,CASSPPGLAGGRGTQYF
TRBJ1-4,.,TRBD1,TRBV19,TGTGCCAGTAGTATCAGACAGGGCAATGAAAAACTGTTTTTT,CASSIRQGNEKLFF
TRBJ1-1,.,.,TRBV7-9,TGTGCCAGCAGCTTGTCGGGAACCAACACTGAAGCTTTCTTT,CASSLSGTNTEAFF
TRBJ2-7,.,.,TRBV28,TGTGCCAGCAGCAGTCGGGTGAGGGTTTCCTACGAGCAGTACTTC,CASSSRVRVSYEQYF
TRBJ2-7,once,TRBD2,TRBV4-2,TGTGCCAGCAGCCTTACCGGGACTAGCGACTACGAGCAGTACTTC,CASSLTGTSDYEQYF
TRBJ2-7,.,.,TRBV5-4,TGTGCCAGCAGCTTGGATGCGGCCTCCTACGAGCAGTACTTC,CASSLDAASYEQYF
TRBJ2-7,.,TRBD2,TRBV7-8,TGTGCCAGCAGCTTTCGAACCACTAGCGGGCTGAGCTCCTACGAGCAGTACTTC,CASSFRTTSGLSSYEQYF
TRBJ2-3,.,.,TRBV27,TGTGCCAGCAGTTTATGGGGCAGGGAAAGCACAGATACGCAGTATTTT,CASSLWGRESTDTQYF
TRBJ1-1,.,TRBD1,TRBV6-5,TGTGCCACCCGATCAGGGGGCTACACTGAAGCTTTCTTT,CATRSGGYTEAFF
TRBJ1-5,.,TRBD1,TRBV28,TGTGCCAGCAGTTCATTCCGGGACAGTGGTAATCAGCCCCAGCATTTT,CASSSFRDSGNQPQHF
TRBJ1-1,.,.,TRBV27,TGTGCCAGCAGTTTCGACCCGGGGTTGAACACTGAAGCTTTCTTT,CASSFDPGLNTEAFF
TRBJ1-1,few,.,TRBV28,TGTGCCAGCAGTCTACCTCAGGGCCTGAACACTGAAGCTTTCTTT,CASSLPQGLNTEAFF
TRBJ2-1,.,TRBD2,TRBV5-1,TGCGCCAGCAGCTCAAAACAGACTAGCGGGATATCCCATGAGCAGTTCTTC,CASSSKQTSGISHEQFF
TRBJ2-1,.,.,TRBV6-4,TGTGCCAGCAGTGAGAGGCTAGCGCCCTACAATGAGCAGTTCTTC,CASSERLAPYNEQFF
TRBJ2-1,.,.,TRBV28,TGTGCCAGCAGTTTTATGGGCACCGACAATGAGCAGTTCTTC,CASSFMGTDNEQFF
TRBJ2-7,.,.,TRBV6-1,TGTGCCAGCAGTGAAGTGATCGAGTTGGAGCAGTACTTC,CASSEVIELEQYF
TRBJ1-3,.,.,TRBV7-9,TGTGCCAGCCGTCCCCCAGGGTTCGGAAACACCATATATTTT,CASRPPGFGNTIYF
TRBJ2-3,.,TRBD2,TRBV5-4,TGTGCCAGCAGCTTAAGACTAGCGGGGATCACAGATACGCAGTATTTT,CASSLRLAGITDTQYF
TRBJ1-5,.,.,TRBV7-8,TGTGCCAGCAGCTCTGGTGGGCCGGTCGGCAATCAGCCCCAGCATTTT,CASSSGGPVGNQPQHF
TRBJ2-1,.,TRBD2,TRBV29-1,TGCAGCGTTGAAGGCCCGACTAGCGGGAAGAGGACGTCCTACAATGAGCAGTTCTTC,CSVEGPTSGKRTSYNEQFF
TRBJ2-4,.,TRBD2,TRBV10-3,TGTGCCATCAGTGAACAGCGGGAGGGCCGGGGCAAAAACATTCAGTACTTC,CAISEQREGRGKNIQYF
TRBJ1-5,.,.,TRBV19,TGTGCCAGTAGCCCCGGGACAAGGAGCAATCAGCCCCAGCATTTT,CASSPGTRSNQPQHF
TRBJ2-3,.,.,TRBV9,TGTGCCAGCAGCGGAGGATTAGGTGCGGGACTTATGGATACGCAGTATTTT,CASSGGLGAGLMDTQYF
TRBJ1-5,.,.,TRBV6-6,TGTGCCAGCAGTCCCGCGGTGGGCGGGGCCCAGCCCCAGCATTTT,CASSPAVGGAQPQHF
TRBJ1-1,.,.,TRBV7-2,TGTGCCAGCAGCTTAGCCCCTACAGGGAGGGGAACTGAAGCTTTCTTT,CASSLAPTGRGTEAFF
TRBJ2-7,.,TRBD2,TRBV19,TGTGCCAGTGGGAGAGGACTAGGGAGATCCTACGAGCAGTACTTC,CASGRGLGRSYEQYF
TRBJ2-3,.,TRBD1,TRBV5-6,TGTGCCAGCAGCTTAGGACAGGGTCCTCTTGATACGCAGTATTTT,CASSLGQGPLDTQYF
TRBJ1-5,.,.,TRBV6-5,TGTGCCAGCAGTCCTCAGGAAAGCAATCAGCCCCAGCATTTT,CASSPQESNQPQHF
TRBJ1-5,.,.,TRBV27,TGTGCCAGCAGTTTATCGGAGAATCAGCCCCAGCATTTT,CASSLSENQPQHF
TRBJ2-2,once,TRBD2,TRBV6-1,TGTGCCAGCAGGAAGCGGGAGTACACCGGGGAGCTGTTTTTT,CASRKREYTGELFF
TRBJ2-1,.,TRBD2,TRBV14,TGTGCCAGCAGCCAAGATCCACGACTAGCGGGAGGAGTCCCCTACAATGAGCAGTTCTTC,CASSQDPRLAGGVPYNEQFF
TRBJ2-2,.,.,TRBV6-6,TGTGCCAGCAGAAACAGGGCAGCCGGGGAGCTGTTTTTT,CASRNRAAGELFF
TRBJ2-3,.,.,TRBV11-3,TGTGCCAGCAGCTTAGAGGGGGCCACAGATACGCAGTATTTT,CASSLEGATDTQYF
TRBJ2-1,.,TRBD2,TRBV29-1,TGCAGCGTTGAAGCGCCGGGACTACCGGCCGATGAGCAGTTCTTC,CSVEAPGLPADEQFF
TRBJ2-1,.,.,TRBV7-8,TGTGCCAGCAGCTTAGTTGGGTCAGGCAATGAGCAGTTCTTC,CASSLVGSGNEQFF
TRBJ2-2,.,.,TRBV6-6,TGTGCCAGCAGCCCTGCGAGCGGGGAGCTGTTTTTT,CASSPASGELFF
TRBJ2-7,.,TRBD1,TRBV27,TGTGCCAGCAGTGCGACCGGGACAGTCTCCTCCTACGAGCAGTACTTC,CASSATGTVSSYEQYF